This record looks at one T cell receptor beta chain sequence and its context. Its antigen is still unknown. A junction boundary mismatches the germline segment, possibly from a read error. The data are from a study of CD8+CD57+ T cells in acquired aplastic anemia. Study context: Sorted CD4+ and CD8+ cell DNA averaged about 3.5 ug. Findings and caveats of the study: Shared by patients and controls, nearly 30 CD8+ CDR3s were abundant in patients. CD8+ Simpson's diversity in patients was not significantly different from that in controls.

Germline CDR1 DFQATT, CDR2 SNEGSKA (reference sequence). The CDR3 totals 14 residues. Both TCR beta VDJ combination and CDR3 sequence profiling were carried out. Genomic DNA was the template for this profiling. TCRdb reprocessed the reads with MiXCR, giving one entry per CDR3 protein. The table has hundreds of thousands of distinct CDR3 sequences, over 25% seen once. It was patients with CD8+CD57+ cell expansion by flow cytometry who were chosen for sequencing. Patients had not yet gotten any therapy when their blood was taken for sampling. This receptor was taken from a human donor with aplastic anemia. Sequenced input: sorted CD4+, CD8+, or CD8+CD57+ T cells (not recorded which) from PBMCs. J is TRBJ2-3 and V is TRBV20-1; 7 bases line up with TRBD2. CDR3 nucleotides: TGCAGTGCTGAATGGCTAGCGGACACAGATACGCGGTATTTT. It translates to CSAEWLADTDTRYF.